This T cell receptor (beta chain) was recorded in a study of read filtering for tumor transcriptome and immune sequencing. Study-wide context: DNase treatment preceded whole-transcriptome library preparation. General study points: The sorted CD138-negative fraction was a mixed bone marrow immune population, not purified T cells. IR-seq captured clonotypes deeper and more reliably than RNA-seq. About four fifths of IR-seq clonotypes had one read, totaling around 3.5% of reads; RNA-seq: about 70% and 40%.

Per germline, CDR1 MGHDK and CDR2 SYGVNS. The V segment lost 6 bases and the J segment 3 bases; nucleotides outside the gene matches: 2. The CDR3 contains 14 residues. From around 0.4 ug of RNA, a library with molecular barcoded alpha/delta and beta/gamma adaptors was made. TCRdb re-called the reads through MiXCR, storing one row per CDR3 protein. The table shows 100,000 to 150,000 distinct CDR3 sequences, with approximately 13% occurring only once. This clonotype was recorded at least ten times. Its antigen is not known. Sequencing input: a population of CD138-negative cells sorted from bone marrow. The clonotype comes from a donor at least 40 years old with multiple myeloma. The chain links TRBV25-1 to TRBJ2-1; 10 positions match TRBD1. CDR3: CASRGQGYYNEQFF. The DNA for the CDR3 is TGTGCCAGCAGGGGACAGGGGTACTACAATGAGCAGTTCTTC.